This T cell receptor (beta chain) was captured in a study of identical twins. General study findings and limits: Beta clonotypes that were abundant in cord blood contained fewer insertions, a pattern absent from memory repertoires. Diverse VJ usage suggested most zero-insertion clonotypes were not invariant T cells. It was cross-sectional statistical analysis, not following the same donors, that the conclusions relied on.

As to this clonotype: Its antigen remains unidentified.

Trimming pared 2 bases from V and 3 bases from J, leaving 7 bases between. Germline CDR1 is MNHEY and CDR2 is SVGAGI. This CDR3 spans 13 amino acids. cDNA carried unique molecular identifiers, and a universal primer site was added by template switching. TCRdb reprocessed the 5' RACE reads via MiXCR and lists one record per CDR3 protein. The sample holds hundreds of thousands of distinct CDR3 sequences, 9% to 15% seen once. A further study also used this sample, focusing on yellow fever vaccine responses in identical twins.

Sequencing input: CD8+ T cells sorted from blood. This chain joins TRBV6-5 and TRBJ1-2; D is ambiguous. This sequence originates from a woman aged 18-29 years in good health. CDR3 residues: CASSYVGDYGYTF. The CDR3 DNA sequence: TGTGCCAGCAGTTACGTCGGAGACTATGGCTACACCTTC.